These T cell receptor beta chains were read from a single sample in a study of blood T cell repertoires in COVID-19. The protocol was immunoSEQ multiplex PCR, while the TCRdb copy is restricted to in-frame clones and leaves out a portion. Among about 180,000 clones listed, less than 85% were seen once. The material sequenced was PBMCs or T cells enriched from blood (not recorded which). The receptor set was obtained from a man aged 55 to 69 who had recovered from COVID-19. Both conserved end residues are part of each CDR3. A D gene is named only where the DNA matches it firmly. For some rows the clone size is stated as once, few or many, or as a class when expanded; others skip it.

d_gene,j_gene,v_gene,abundance,CDR3aa,CDR3nt
TRBD1,TRBJ2-1,TRBV9,-,CASSVGQGGINEQFF,TGTGCCAGCAGCGTAGGACAGGGTGGCATTAATGAGCAGTTCTTC
-,TRBJ1-1,TRBV5-1,-,CASRPWGDNTEAFF,TGCGCCAGCAGACCATGGGGGGATAACACTGAAGCTTTCTTT
-,TRBJ2-7,TRBV5-1,-,CASSLGSGVYEQYF,TGCGCCAGCAGCTTAGGATCAGGCGTCTACGAGCAGTACTTC
TRBD2,TRBJ2-3,TRBV2,-,CASRKGTSGSVDTQYF,TGTGCCAGCAGGAAGGGGACTAGCGGGAGTGTAGATACGCAGTATTTT
TRBD1,TRBJ1-5,TRBV9,-,CASSVGDRGPRPQHF,TGTGCCAGCAGCGTAGGAGACAGGGGGCCTCGGCCCCAGCATTTT
-,TRBJ1-1,TRBV6-5,-,CATGDNGDTEAFF,TGTGCCACCGGGGACAATGGGGACACTGAAGCTTTCTTT
TRBD1,TRBJ1-2,TRBV24-1,many,CATSDPRQGINTFYGYTF,TGTGCCACCAGTGACCCCCGACAGGGTATCAATACTTTCTATGGCTACACCTTC
-,TRBJ2-7,TRBV5-1,many,CASSLPDSSYEQYF,TGCGCCAGCAGCTTGCCCGACAGTTCCTACGAGCAGTACTTC
-,TRBJ2-7,TRBV6-5,-,CASSSPGTYEQYF,TGTGCCAGCAGTTCACCGGGGACCTACGAGCAGTACTTC
-,TRBJ1-2,TRBV15,-,CATSRSRGGDYGYTF,TGTGCCACCAGCAGATCCCGGGGGGGGGACTATGGCTACACCTTC
-,TRBJ2-7,TRBV6-5,-,CASRSAGTVYEQYF,TGTGCCAGCAGGAGTGCGGGTACCGTCTACGAGCAGTACTTC
-,TRBJ2-7,TRBV7-2,-,CASSSREGVSYEQYF,TGTGCCAGCAGCTCCAGGGAAGGGGTCTCCTACGAGCAGTACTTC
-,TRBJ1-2,TRBV6-5,-,CASRLGPGVGYTF,TGTGCCAGCAGGCTGGGACCAGGGGTTGGCTACACCTTC
-,TRBJ1-6,TRBV6-5,-,CASSLRGGSYNSPLHF,TGTGCCAGCAGTTTAAGGGGAGGCTCCTATAATTCACCCCTCCACTTT
TRBD1,TRBJ1-4,TRBV5-5,-,CASSLKDRVGEKLFF,TGTGCCAGCAGTCTGAAGGACAGGGTAGGGGAAAAACTGTTTTTT
TRBD2,TRBJ2-5,TRBV19,-,CASSLGAGQVSQYF,TGTGCCAGTAGCTTAGGAGCGGGGCAAGTTTCCCAGTACTTC
TRBD1,TRBJ1-3,TRBV9,once,CASSIWDRGPVSGNTIYF,TGTGCCAGCAGCATATGGGACAGGGGGCCGGTGTCTGGAAACACCATATATTTT
TRBD1,TRBJ2-6,TRBV14,-,CASSQLAGQGAVGANVLTF,TGTGCCAGCAGCCAATTAGCTGGACAGGGGGCTGTTGGGGCCAACGTCCTGACTTTC
TRBD1,TRBJ2-2,TRBV6-5,-,CASGDRAFDTGELFF,TGTGCCAGCGGGGACAGGGCCTTTGACACCGGGGAGCTGTTTTTT
TRBD1,TRBJ2-6,TRBV10-3,-,CAIGGTGSSGANVLTF,TGTGCCATCGGAGGGACAGGAAGCTCTGGGGCCAACGTCCTGACTTTC
TRBD2,TRBJ2-3,TRBV7-3,-,CASSLQRGGRDTQYF,TGTGCCAGCAGCTTACAGCGGGGGGGCCGGGATACGCAGTATTTT
TRBD1,TRBJ1-2,TRBV11-2,-,CASSPWTGVGYGYTF,TGTGCCAGCAGCCCCTGGACAGGGGTGGGCTATGGCTACACCTTC
TRBD1,TRBJ1-2,TRBV5-1,-,CASSLVQGGYGYTF,TGCGCCAGCAGCTTGGTACAGGGGGGCTATGGCTACACCTTC
TRBD1,TRBJ1-3,TRBV7-2,-,CASSIDRVSGNTIYF,TGTGCCAGCAGCATCGACAGGGTCTCTGGAAACACCATATATTTT
-,TRBJ2-1,TRBV11-1,-,CASSRGWQGINEQFF,TGTGCCAGCAGCCGCGGGTGGCAGGGGATCAATGAGCAGTTCTTC
-,TRBJ2-7,TRBV13,-,CASSLPGYGQYF,TGTGCCAGCAGCTTACCGGGATATGGGCAGTACTTC
-,TRBJ2-3,TRBV6-6,-,CASTPGDKIGTDTQYF,TGTGCCAGCACCCCCGGGGACAAAATAGGAACAGATACGCAGTATTTT
-,TRBJ2-1,TRBV6-1,-,CASSERGGSRRVHNEQFF,TGTGCCAGCAGTGAAAGGGGCGGGTCTAGGAGGGTCCACAATGAGCAGTTCTTC
TRBD1,TRBJ2-7,TRBV18,-,CASSQTGGYEQYF,TGTGCCAGCTCACAAACAGGGGGCTACGAGCAGTACTTC
-,TRBJ2-2,TRBV7-9,-,CASSLASLFTGELFF,TGTGCCAGCAGCTTAGCCTCCCTGTTCACCGGGGAGCTGTTTTTT
TRBD1,TRBJ1-3,TRBV2,-,CASRARGGQVNTIYF,TGTGCCAGCAGAGCCCGAGGGGGACAGGTTAACACCATATATTTT
TRBD2,TRBJ2-5,TRBV11-2,-,CASSLRGLAGGPVETQYF,TGTGCCAGCAGCTTGAGGGGACTAGCGGGAGGGCCGGTTGAGACCCAGTACTTC
TRBD2,TRBJ2-7,TRBV19,-,CAGTSGASSSYEQYF,TGTGCCGGAACTAGCGGGGCTAGTAGCTCCTACGAGCAGTACTTC
-,TRBJ1-1,TRBV9,-,CASQGPLAAHTEAFF,TGTGCCAGCCAGGGGCCCCTTGCGGCGCACACTGAAGCTTTCTTT
TRBD1,TRBJ1-6,TRBV30,-,CAWSNDRGASPLHF,TGTGCCTGGAGTAACGACAGGGGGGCTTCACCCCTCCACTTT
-,TRBJ1-5,TRBV7-9,few,CASSAGSQGQPQHF,TGTGCCAGCAGCGCGGGCAGCCAGGGGCAGCCCCAGCATTTT
TRBD1,TRBJ2-7,TRBV18,-,CASSKTPGQGETYEQYF,TGTGCCAGCTCAAAAACACCTGGACAGGGAGAAACCTACGAGCAGTACTTC
-,TRBJ1-6,TRBV12-3/TRBV12-4,-,CASKYPGSSPLHF,TGTGCCAGCAAATACCCGGGGTCTTCACCCCTCCACTTT
TRBD2,TRBJ2-3,TRBV28,-,CASTGAGVDTDTQYF,TGTGCCAGCACTGGTGCGGGAGTCGACACAGATACGCAGTATTTT
TRBD1,TRBJ2-6,TRBV7-9,-,CASSSTGGRMANVLTF,TGTGCCAGCAGCAGCACAGGGGGTCGAATGGCCAACGTCCTGACTTTC
TRBD2,TRBJ2-1,TRBV5-8,-,CASSGGLAGENRYNEQFF,TGTGCCAGCAGCGGGGGACTAGCGGGAGAAAACCGTTACAATGAGCAGTTCTTC
-,TRBJ2-1,TRBV9,-,CASSVVAKSLVGEQFF,TGTGCCAGCAGCGTAGTGGCAAAGTCGCTAGTGGGTGAGCAGTTCTTC
-,TRBJ1-1,TRBV5-6,-,CASSYQQEIEAFF,TGTGCCAGCAGCTATCAACAGGAAATTGAAGCTTTCTTT
TRBD2,TRBJ2-7,TRBV7-9,-,CASSSQLGGGSHSYEQYF,TGTGCCAGCAGCTCCCAGTTGGGGGGGGGTTCACACTCCTACGAGCAGTACTTC
-,TRBJ2-7,TRBV5-1,-,CASSLVGYEQYF,TGCGCCAGCAGCTTGGTCGGGTACGAGCAGTACTTC
-,TRBJ1-2,TRBV5-5,-,CASSAGAYGYTF,TGTGCCAGCAGCGCAGGGGCCTATGGCTACACCTTC
-,TRBJ2-4,TRBV7-2,-,CASSLIPGENIQYF,TGTGCCAGCAGCTTAATTCCAGGGGAAAACATTCAGTACTTC
-,TRBJ2-5,TRBV9,-,CASSPGGAQETQYF,TGTGCCAGCAGCCCTGGGGGGGCCCAAGAGACCCAGTACTTC
TRBD1,TRBJ2-1,TRBV10-3,-,CAILAGQAVGNEQFF,TGTGCCATCTTAGCCGGACAGGCGGTTGGGAATGAGCAGTTCTTC
-,TRBJ1-1,TRBV6-5,-,CASHTRGNTEAFF,TGTGCCAGCCACACCAGGGGGAACACTGAAGCTTTCTTT
TRBD1,TRBJ1-4,TRBV6-5,few,CATSTGLIVVEKLFF,TGTGCCACATCGACAGGGTTAATCGTTGTGGAAAAACTGTTTTTT
-,TRBJ2-7,TRBV7-6,-,CASSLQGGEQYF,TGTGCCAGCAGCTTACAGGGTGGCGAGCAGTACTTC
-,TRBJ1-2,TRBV28,-,CASLRGGRGYTF,TGTGCCAGTCTGAGAGGGGGTAGAGGCTACACCTTC